Sequencing of this T cell receptor (beta chain) was carried out in a study of identical twins. Whole-study results and caveats: Recombination models fit unrelated individuals' TCR alpha sharing but underestimated twins'. Abundant beta clonotypes from cord blood had fewer insertions, unlike memory repertoires, which showed none.

After template switching added a universal primer site, the resulting cDNA carried unique molecular identifiers. TCRdb reprocessed the 5' RACE reads via MiXCR and lists one record per CDR3 protein. Among just over 450,000 distinct CDR3 sequences, 11% to 15% were seen once, and the ten largest hold approximately 0.52%. This CDR3 is 12 amino acids long. V was cut by 6 bases and J by 15 bases, with 18 bases left in between. To note about this clonotype: The antigen is undetermined.

Separately, the same data were catalogued under a study of yellow fever vaccine responses in identical twins.

The chain has TRBV12-3 or TRBV12-4 and TRBJ2-1; TRBD2 might be the D (5 bases). The specimen was CD4+ T cells sorted from blood. The sequence was collected from a woman younger than 35 in good health. The CDR3 region is CASSRGETSRFF. The CDR3 DNA sequence: TGTGCCAGCAGCCGTGGGGAGACATCTCGGTTCTTC.